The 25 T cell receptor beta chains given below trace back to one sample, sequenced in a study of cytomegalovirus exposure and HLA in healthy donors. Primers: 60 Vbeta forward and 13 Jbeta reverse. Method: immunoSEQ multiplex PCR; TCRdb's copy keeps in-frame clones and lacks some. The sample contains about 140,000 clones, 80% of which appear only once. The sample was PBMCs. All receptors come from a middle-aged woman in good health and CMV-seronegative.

Here the CDR3 reads CASSDQGGQPQHF. CDR3 coding DNA: TGTGCCAGCAGTGATCAGGGAGGTCAGCCCCAGCATTTT. The V call is TRBV2, the J call TRBJ1-5, with a weak D call TRBD1 (5 bases). The germline V gene encodes CDR1 SNHLY and CDR2 FYNNEI. Trimming removed 3 bases at V and 6 bases at J, with 9 bases between. The length of the CDR3 is 13 residues. The whole variable domain, remainder taken from reference TRBV2 and TRBJ1-5, is EPEVTQTPSHQVTQMGQEVILRCVPISNHLYFYWYRQILGQKVEFLVSFYNNEISEKSEIFDDQFSVERPDGSNFTLKIRSTKLEDSAMYFCASSDQGGQPQHFGDGTRLSIL.

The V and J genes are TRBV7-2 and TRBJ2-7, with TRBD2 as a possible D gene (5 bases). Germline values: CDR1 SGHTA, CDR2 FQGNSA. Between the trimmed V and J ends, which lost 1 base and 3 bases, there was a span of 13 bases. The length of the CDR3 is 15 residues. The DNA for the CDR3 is TGTGCCAGCAGCTTAGGGCGGCTAGCTCACTACGAGCAGTACTTC. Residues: CASSLGRLAHYEQYF.

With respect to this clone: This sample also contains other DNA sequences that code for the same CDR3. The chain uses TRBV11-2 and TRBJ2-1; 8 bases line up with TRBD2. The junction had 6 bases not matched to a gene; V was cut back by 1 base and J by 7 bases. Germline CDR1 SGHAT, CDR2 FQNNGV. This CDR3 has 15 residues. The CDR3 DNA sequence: TGTGCCAGCAGCTTAGCGGGGGGGCCTAGGAATGAGCAGTTCTTC. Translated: CASSLAGGPRNEQFF.

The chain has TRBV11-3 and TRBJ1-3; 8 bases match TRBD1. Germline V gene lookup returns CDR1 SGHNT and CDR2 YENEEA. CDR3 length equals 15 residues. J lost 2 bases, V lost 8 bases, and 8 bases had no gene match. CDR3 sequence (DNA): TGTGCCAGCGGAAGACAGGGGAAAACTGGAAACACCATATATTTT. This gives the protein CASGRQGKTGNTIYF.

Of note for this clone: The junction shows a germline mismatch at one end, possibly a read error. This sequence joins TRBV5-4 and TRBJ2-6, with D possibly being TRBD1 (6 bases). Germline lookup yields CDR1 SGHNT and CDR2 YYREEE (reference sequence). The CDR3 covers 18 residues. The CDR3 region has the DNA TGTGCCAGCAGCTTGGCCCGGGACACCTTCTCTGGGGCCAACGGCCTGACTTTC. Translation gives CASSLARDTFSGANGLTF.

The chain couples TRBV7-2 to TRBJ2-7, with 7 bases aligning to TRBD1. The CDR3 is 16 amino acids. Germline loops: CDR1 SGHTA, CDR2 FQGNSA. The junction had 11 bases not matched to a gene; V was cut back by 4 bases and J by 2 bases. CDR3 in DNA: TGTGCCAGCAGCTGGGTTGGGACAGACATCGCCTACGAGCAGTACTTC. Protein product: CASSWVGTDIAYEQYF.

The CDR3 protein is CASSYPDSAGYTF. The CDR3 region has the DNA TGTGCCAGCAGTTACCCGGACAGCGCCGGCTACACCTTC. This rearrangement joins TRBV6-5 to TRBJ1-2; the D gene is possibly TRBD1 (6 bases). This CDR3 is built from 13 residues. Trimming stripped 2 bases from V and 8 bases from J, with 12 bases between. CDR1 and CDR2 (germline): MNHEY, SVGAGI.

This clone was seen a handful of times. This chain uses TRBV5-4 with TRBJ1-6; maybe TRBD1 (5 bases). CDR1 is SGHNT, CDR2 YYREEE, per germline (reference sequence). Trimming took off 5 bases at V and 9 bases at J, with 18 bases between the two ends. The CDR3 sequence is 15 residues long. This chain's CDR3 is CASRGGTNDGSPLHF. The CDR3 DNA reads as TGTGCCAGCAGGGGCGGGACTAATGATGGTTCACCCCTCCACTTT.

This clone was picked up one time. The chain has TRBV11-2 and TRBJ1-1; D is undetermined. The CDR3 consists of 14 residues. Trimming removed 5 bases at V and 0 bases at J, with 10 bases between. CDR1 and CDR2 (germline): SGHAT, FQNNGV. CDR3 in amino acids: CASSRTGLNTEAFF. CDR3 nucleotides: TGTGCCAGCAGCCGGACGGGATTGAACACTGAAGCTTTCTTT.

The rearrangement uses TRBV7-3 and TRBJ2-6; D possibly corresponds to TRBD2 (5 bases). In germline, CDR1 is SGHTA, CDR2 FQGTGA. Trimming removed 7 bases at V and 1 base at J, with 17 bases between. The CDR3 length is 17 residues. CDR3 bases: TGTGCCAGCAACCCCGGCGGGCCCTCTTCTGGGGCCAACGTCCTGACTTTC. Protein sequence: CASNPGGPSSGANVLTF.

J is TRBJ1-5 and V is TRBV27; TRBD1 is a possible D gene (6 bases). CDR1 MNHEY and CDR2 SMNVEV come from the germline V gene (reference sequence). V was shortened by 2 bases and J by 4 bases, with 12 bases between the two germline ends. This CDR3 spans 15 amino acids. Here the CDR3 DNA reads TGTGCCAGCAGTTTAGAGGGGGTGTCAAATCAGCCCCAGCATTTT. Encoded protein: CASSLEGVSNQPQHF.

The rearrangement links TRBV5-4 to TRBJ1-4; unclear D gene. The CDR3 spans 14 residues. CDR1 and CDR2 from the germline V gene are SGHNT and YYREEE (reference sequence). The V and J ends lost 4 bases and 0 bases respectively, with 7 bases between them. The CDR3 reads CASSHSSTNEKLFF. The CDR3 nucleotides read TGTGCCAGCAGCCACAGTTCAACTAATGAAAAACTGTTTTTT. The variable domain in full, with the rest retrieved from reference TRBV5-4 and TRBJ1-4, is ETGVTQSPTHLIKTRGQQVTLRCSSQSGHNTVSWYQQALGQGPQFIFQYYREEENGRGNFPPRFSGLQFPNYSSELNVNALELDDSALYLCASSHSSTNEKLFFGSGTQLSVL.

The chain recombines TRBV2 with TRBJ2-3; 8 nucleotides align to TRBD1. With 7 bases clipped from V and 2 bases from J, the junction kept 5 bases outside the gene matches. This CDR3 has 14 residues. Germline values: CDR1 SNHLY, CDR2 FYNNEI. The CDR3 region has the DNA TGTGCCAGCACAAGGGACAGGAACACAGATACGCAGTATTTT. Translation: CASTRDRNTDTQYF.

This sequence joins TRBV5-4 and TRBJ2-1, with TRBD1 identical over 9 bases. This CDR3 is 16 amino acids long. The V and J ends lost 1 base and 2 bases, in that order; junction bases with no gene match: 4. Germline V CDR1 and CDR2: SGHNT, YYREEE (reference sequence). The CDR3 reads CASSLTGGRTYNEQFF. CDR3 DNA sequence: TGTGCCAGCAGCTTGACAGGGGGCAGGACCTACAATGAGCAGTTCTTC.

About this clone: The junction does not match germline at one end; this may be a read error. CDR3 loop: CASRDLSSGANGLTF. The CDR3 nucleotides are TGTGCCAGTAGAGACCTGAGTTCTGGGGCCAACGGCCTGACTTTC. The chain combines TRBV19 with TRBJ2-6, with D possibly TRBD1 on 5 matching bases. The CDR3 contains 15 residues. Per the germline V gene, CDR1 is LNHDA and CDR2 is SQIVND (reference sequence).

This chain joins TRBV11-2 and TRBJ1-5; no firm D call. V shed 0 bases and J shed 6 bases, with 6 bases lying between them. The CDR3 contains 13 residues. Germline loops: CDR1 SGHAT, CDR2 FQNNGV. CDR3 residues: CASSLDLSQPQHF. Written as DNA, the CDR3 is TGTGCCAGCAGCTTAGATTTGAGTCAGCCCCAGCATTTT. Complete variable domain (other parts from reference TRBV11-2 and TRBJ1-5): EAGVAQSPRYKIIEKRQSVAFWCNPISGHATLYWYQQILGQGPKLLIQFQNNGVVDDSQLPKDRFSAERLKGVDSTLKIQPAKLEDSAVYLCASSLDLSQPQHFGDGTRLSIL.

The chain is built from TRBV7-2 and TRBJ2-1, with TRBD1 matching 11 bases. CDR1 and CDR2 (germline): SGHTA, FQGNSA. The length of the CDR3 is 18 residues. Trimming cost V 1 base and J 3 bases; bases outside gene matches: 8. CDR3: CASSLEGPGTGGYNEQFF. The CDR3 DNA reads TGTGCCAGCAGCTTAGAGGGCCCCGGGACAGGGGGCTACAATGAGCAGTTCTTC.

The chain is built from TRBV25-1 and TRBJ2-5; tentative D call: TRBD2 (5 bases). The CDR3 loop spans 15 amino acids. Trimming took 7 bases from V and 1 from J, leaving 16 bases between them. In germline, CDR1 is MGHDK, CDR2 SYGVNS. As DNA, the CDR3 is TGTGCCAGCACCTCCTTAGCGAAGCCCCAAGAGACCCAGTACTTC. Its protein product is CASTSLAKPQETQYF.

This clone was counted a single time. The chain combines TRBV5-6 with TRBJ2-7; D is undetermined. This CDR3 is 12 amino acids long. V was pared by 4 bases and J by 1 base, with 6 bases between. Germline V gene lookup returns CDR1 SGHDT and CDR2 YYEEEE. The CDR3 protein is CASSQVSYEQYF. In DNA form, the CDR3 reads TGTGCCAGCAGCCAGGTTTCCTACGAGCAGTACTTC.

The CDR3 protein is CASTTNSPGQPQHF. Written as DNA, the CDR3 is TGTGCCAGCACCACTAATTCGCCCGGCCAGCCCCAGCATTTT. The chain uses TRBV7-9 and TRBJ1-5; D uncertain. CDR3 length equals 14 residues. Per germline, CDR1 SEHNR and CDR2 FQNEAQ (reference sequence). Trimming shortened V by 7 bases and J by 7 bases, and 17 bases separated the two germline ends.

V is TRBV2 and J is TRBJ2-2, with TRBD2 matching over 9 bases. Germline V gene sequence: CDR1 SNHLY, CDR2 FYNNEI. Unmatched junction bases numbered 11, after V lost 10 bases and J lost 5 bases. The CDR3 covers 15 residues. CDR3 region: CATGLGLAGTGELFF. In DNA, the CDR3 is TGTGCCACAGGGCTGGGTCTAGCGGGGACCGGGGAGCTGTTTTTT.

CDR3: CASSPGRTSTDTQYF. CDR3 DNA: TGTGCCAGCAGCCCCGGACGGACTAGCACAGATACGCAGTATTTT. The V and J genes are TRBV7-9 and TRBJ2-3; the D gene is possibly TRBD2 (5 bases). Germline assignment: CDR1 SEHNR and CDR2 FQNEAQ (reference sequence). CDR3 length equals 15 residues. V shed 5 bases and J shed 0 bases, with 12 bases lying between them. Full variable domain (remainder filled in from reference TRBV7-9 and TRBJ2-3): DTGVSQNPRHKITKRGQNVTFRCDPISEHNRLYWYRQTLGQGPEFLTYFQNEAQLEKSRLLSDRFSAERPKGSFSTLEIQRTEQGDSAMYLCASSPGRTSTDTQYFGPGTRLTVL.

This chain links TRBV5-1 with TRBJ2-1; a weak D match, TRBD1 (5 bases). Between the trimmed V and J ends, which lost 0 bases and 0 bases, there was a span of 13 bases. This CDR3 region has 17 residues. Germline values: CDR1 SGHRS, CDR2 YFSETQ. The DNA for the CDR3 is TGCGCCAGCAGCTTGGGACAGTTAGGGTTCTCCTACAATGAGCAGTTCTTC. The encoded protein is CASSLGQLGFSYNEQFF.

CDR3 residues: CASSQDSGTGRYEQYF. The CDR3 nucleotides read TGCGCCAGCAGCCAAGATAGTGGGACAGGGAGATACGAGCAGTACTTC. This sequence joins TRBV4-3 and TRBJ2-7; 9 bases align to TRBD1. Germline CDR1 reads LGHNA; CDR2 reads YSLEER. V lost 0 bases to trimming and J lost 4 bases; unmatched junction nucleotides: 7. The CDR3 has 16 residues.

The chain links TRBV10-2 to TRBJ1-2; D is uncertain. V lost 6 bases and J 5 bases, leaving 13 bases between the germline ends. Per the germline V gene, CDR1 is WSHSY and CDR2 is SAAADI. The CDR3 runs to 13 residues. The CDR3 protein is CASSEKTEYGYTF. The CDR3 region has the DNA TGCGCCAGCAGCGAAAAGACGGAGTATGGCTACACCTTC.